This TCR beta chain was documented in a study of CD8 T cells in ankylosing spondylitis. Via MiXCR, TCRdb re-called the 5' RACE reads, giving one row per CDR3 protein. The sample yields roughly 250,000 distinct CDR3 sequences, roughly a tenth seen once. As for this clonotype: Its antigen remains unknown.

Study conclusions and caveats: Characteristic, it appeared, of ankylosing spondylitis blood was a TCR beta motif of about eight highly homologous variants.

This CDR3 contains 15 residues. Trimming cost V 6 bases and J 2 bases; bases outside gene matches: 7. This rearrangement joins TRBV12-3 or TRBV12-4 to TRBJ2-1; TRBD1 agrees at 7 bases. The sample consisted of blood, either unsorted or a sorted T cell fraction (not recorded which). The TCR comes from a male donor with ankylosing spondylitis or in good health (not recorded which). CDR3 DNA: TGTGCCAGCAGCTCAGGGGGTTTAACCTACAATGAGCAGTTCTTC. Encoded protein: CASSSGGLTYNEQFF.